This TCR beta chain came from a study of cytomegalovirus exposure and HLA in healthy donors. V was cut by 1 base and J by 8 bases, with 17 bases left in between. The CDR3 extends over 16 amino acids. Germline CDR1 and CDR2: KGHSH and LQKENI. This clone was observed a few times. PCR primers comprised 60 Vbeta and 13 Jbeta primers. TCRdb's copy holds only in-frame clones and misses some; the assay was immunoSEQ multiplex PCR. Found here are some 150,000 clones, around 10% of them singletons; the top ten hold approximately 2%. Material: PBMCs. This receptor was identified in a male donor in good health and CMV-seronegative. V and J are TRBV18 and TRBJ1-4; possibly TRBD1 for D (6 bases). CDR3 sequence reads: CASSPQGQGIREKLFF. The CDR3 region has the DNA TGTGCCAGCTCACCACAAGGTCAGGGGATAAGAGAAAAACTGTTTTTT. Together with reference TRBV18 and TRBJ1-4, the CDR3 gives the full variable domain: NAGVMQNPRHLVRRRGQEARLRCSPMKGHSHVYWYRQLPEEGLKFMVYLQKENIIDESGMPKERFSAEFPKEGPSILRIQQVVRGDSAAYFCASSPQGQGIREKLFFGSGTQLSVL.